This TCR beta chain was sequenced during a study of shared clonotypes between healthy human individuals. CDR1 is MGHRA and CDR2 is YSYEKL in the germline V gene. This CDR3 contains 17 residues. Only one count was recorded for this clone. In the naive CD8 group, cells lacked CD45RO and were positively selected for CCR7, so terminally differentiated effector memory CD45RA+ cells were left out. Those who donated were healthy HIV-negative adults, with no recent acute infections or vaccinations reported. The authors' processing: Junction-only immunoSEQ sequences carried no quality scores, so filtering differed. The method was immunoSEQ multiplex PCR; TCRdb's version includes in-frame clones alone and lacks a portion of them. That table is the source of V, J and clone size, and D and trimming were worked out from the DNA. In the table there are about 2.1 million clones, approximately 94% of which are singletons.

The chain carries TRBV4-1 and TRBJ2-5, with a possible D match to TRBD1 (6 bases). The DNA end is more similar to TRBJ2-7, so the J call may be wrong. The sequenced sample consisted of naive CD8+ T cells from PBMCs. The receptor was isolated from a man younger than 35 in good health. Some clones in this sample may be carry-over from other donors' samples. CDR3 nucleotide sequence: TGCGCCAGCAGCCAGGAAGAGATTCAGGGGTTAGTCTACGAGCAGTACTTC. The encoded protein is CASSQEEIQGLVYEQYF.